The 18 T cell receptor beta chains below were found in one sample sequenced in a study of shared T cell receptors in the human thymus. Some clones are missing from TCRdb's copy, which holds only in-frame ones; the method was immunoSEQ multiplex PCR. The sample holds 600,000 or so clones, around 87% seen once. These data also featured in a second study, about human thymus T cells.

Sequencing was carried out using thymocytes. These TCRs come from a boy under two years old with a congenital heart defect.

The chain recombines TRBV19 with TRBJ2-4; 8 bases agree with TRBD2. Germline trimming cut 3 bases from V and 8 bases from J; bases unmatched to any gene: 6. Germline V gene data show CDR1 as LNHDA and CDR2 as SQIVND (reference sequence). The CDR3 has 14 amino acids. The CDR3 region is CASSIPGGGDIQYF. The CDR3 DNA reads as TGTGCCAGTAGTATTCCGGGAGGGGGTGACATTCAGTACTTC.

The chain links TRBV9 to TRBJ2-1, with TRBD2 identical over 7 bases. V shed 6 bases and J 4 bases; nucleotides not matched to a gene: 13. The germline V gene encodes CDR1 SGDLS and CDR2 YYNGEE. CDR3 length equals 16 residues. DNA of the CDR3: TGTGCCAGCACCTTAGGGGAGCTAGCGGTTTACAATGAGCAGTTCTTC. It codes for CASTLGELAVYNEQFF.

The rearrangement uses TRBV19 and TRBJ1-2, with D hard to call. Germline assignment: CDR1 LNHDA and CDR2 SQIVND (reference sequence). The CDR3 runs to 17 residues. The ends were cut back, 8 bases at V and 5 bases at J, with 27 bases in the middle. The CDR3 here is CASGVGGNLFRTYGYTF. CDR3 DNA sequence: TGTGCCAGTGGGGTAGGAGGGAACCTCTTCCGTACTTATGGCTACACCTTC.

The genes are TRBV9 and TRBJ2-2, with 8 nucleotides matching TRBD2. The ends lost 3 bases at V and 3 bases at J; junction bases unmatched: 7. Germline CDR1 SGDLS, CDR2 YYNGEE. The CDR3 consists of 16 residues. CDR3 residues: CASSESGRADTGELFF. CDR3 DNA sequence: TGTGCCAGCAGCGAAAGCGGGAGAGCCGACACCGGGGAGCTGTTTTTT.

The chain couples TRBV6-1 to TRBJ1-3, with TRBD1 matching over 11 bases. The CDR3 sequence is 14 residues long. Trimming at V came to 8 bases and at J to 7 bases, leaving 7 bases not matched to a gene. Germline V CDR1 and CDR2: MNHNS, SASEGT. CDR3 nucleotide sequence: TGTGCCAGCCGCGCGGGGACAGGGGGGAACACCATATATTTT. This translates into CASRAGTGGNTIYF.

The J gene is TRBJ1-5, the V gene TRBV12-2. TRBV12-2 is a pseudogene segment. The CDR3 is 17 amino acids. The CDR3 loop is CASRLATPRPGGQPQHF. CDR3 coding DNA: TGTGCAAGTCGCTTGGCGACCCCAAGACCGGGCGGGCAGCCCCAGCATTTT.

The rearrangement uses TRBV4-1 and TRBJ1-1, with 8 nucleotides matching TRBD1. Germline V gene data show CDR1 as MGHRA and CDR2 as YSYEKL. Trimming cost V 4 bases and J 4 bases; bases outside gene matches: 11. This CDR3 has 16 residues. CDR3 residues: CASSRRPTGESTEAFF. Written as DNA, the CDR3 is TGCGCCAGCAGCCGAAGACCGACAGGGGAAAGCACTGAAGCTTTCTTT.

This clone was seen once. The chain has TRBV19 and TRBJ1-3; D gene ambiguous. Germline values: CDR1 LNHDA, CDR2 SQIVND (reference sequence). V lost 1 base, J lost 4 bases, and 11 bases lay in between. The CDR3 covers 15 residues. The CDR3 DNA follows: TGTGCCAGTAGTATAGGGAGGGAAGGAGGAAACACCATATATTTT. This translates into CASSIGREGGNTIYF.

This clone was observed a handful of times. This chain uses TRBV18 with TRBJ2-2, with a possible D match to TRBD2 (6 bases). The CDR3 is made up of 17 amino acids. Trimming took off 0 bases at V and 0 bases at J, with 11 bases between the two ends. Germline V gene data show CDR1 as KGHSH and CDR2 as LQKENI. CDR3 coding DNA: TGTGCCAGCTCACCACCGGAAGCGGGCCCGAACACCGGGGAGCTGTTTTTT. It yields the protein CASSPPEAGPNTGELFF.

The genes are TRBV7-9 and TRBJ2-7; TRBD1 might be the D (6 bases). The V gene lost 5 bases and the J gene lost 6 bases, with 17 bases spanning the gap. The V gene's germline CDR1 is SEHNR and CDR2 FQNEAQ (reference sequence). The CDR3 loop spans 14 amino acids. The CDR3, as DNA: TGTGCCAGCAGCCCCTTTCAGGGGCCGGTCGAGCAGTACTTC. This translates into CASSPFQGPVEQYF.

The chain uses TRBV19 and TRBJ1-1; D uncertain. Trimming shortened V by 6 bases and J by 3 bases, and 14 bases separated the two germline ends. The CDR3 spans 14 residues. Germline V gene sequence: CDR1 LNHDA, CDR2 SQIVND (reference sequence). CDR3 bases: TGTGCCAGTAGCGCCGGGAGCGGATACACTGAAGCTTTCTTT. Its translation: CASSAGSGYTEAFF. Together with reference TRBV19 and TRBJ1-1, the CDR3 gives the full variable domain: DGGITQSPKYLFRKEGQNVTLSCEQNLNHDAMYWYRQDPGQGLRLIYYSQIVNDFQKGDIAEGYSVSREKKESFPLTVTSAQKNPTAFYLCASSAGSGYTEAFFGQGTRLTVV.

The genes are TRBV27 and TRBJ2-2; 9 bases match TRBD1. Germline loops: CDR1 MNHEY, CDR2 SMNVEV (reference sequence). The CDR3 runs 15 residues. CDR3 protein: CATAAGQGLAGELFF. Here the CDR3 DNA reads TGTGCGACAGCGGCCGGACAGGGGTTAGCCGGGGAGCTGTTTTTT.

The rearrangement uses TRBV5-1 and TRBJ2-2; TRBD2 aligns across 14 bases. This CDR3 has 16 residues. Per the germline V gene, CDR1 is SGHRS and CDR2 is YFSETQ. The ends lost 4 bases at V and 6 bases at J; junction bases unmatched: 5. The CDR3 sequence is CASSGTSGRNPGELFF. In DNA, the CDR3 is TGCGCCAGCAGCGGGACTAGCGGGAGAAATCCCGGGGAGCTGTTTTTT.

The chain employs TRBV18 and TRBJ2-7, with a possible D match to TRBD1 (5 bases). V shed 4 bases and J shed 2 bases, with 12 bases lying between them. CDR3 length: 14 amino acids. CDR1 is KGHSH, CDR2 LQKENI, per germline. The CDR3 sequence: CASSRNGHPYEQYF. The DNA for the CDR3 is TGTGCCAGCTCACGGAACGGACACCCCTACGAGCAGTACTTC.

This clone was recorded only once. CDR3 sequence (DNA): TGCGCCAGCAGCGACGACCTGACAGGGACGAACACCGGGGAGCTGTTTTTT. This codes for CASSDDLTGTNTGELFF. The rearrangement joins TRBV4-1 to TRBJ2-2, with 7 positions matching TRBD1. This CDR3 is 17 amino acids long. Germline V CDR1 and CDR2: MGHRA, YSYEKL. V lost 5 bases and J lost 0; bases outside the gene matches: 9.

The chain links TRBV18 to TRBJ2-1, with TRBD2 matching 12 bases. V lost 2 bases and J lost 4; bases outside the gene matches: 3. This CDR3 has 16 residues. Germline CDR1 KGHSH, CDR2 LQKENI. CDR3 DNA sequence: TGTGCCAGCTCACCAACACTAGCGGGGGGATACAATGAGCAGTTCTTC. Translation: CASSPTLAGGYNEQFF.

This clone was seen a single time. The CDR3 is CASSLAQGAYEQYF. In DNA, the CDR3 is TGTGCCAGCAGTTTAGCACAGGGGGCCTACGAGCAGTACTTC. The J gene is TRBJ2-7, the V gene TRBV27; 8 positions match TRBD1. The V segment lost 2 bases and the J segment 2 bases; nucleotides outside the gene matches: 2. CDR1 MNHEY and CDR2 SMNVEV come from the germline V gene (reference sequence). This CDR3 is 14 amino acids long.

The chain is built from TRBV10-1 and TRBJ1-2, with a tentative D call TRBD1 (5 bases). Between the trimmed V and J ends, which lost 3 bases and 10 bases, there was a span of 15 bases. The germline gives CDR1 WNHNN, CDR2 SYGVQD (reference sequence). There are 13 residues in the CDR3. The DNA for the CDR3 is TGCGCCAGCAGTGATGGGACTGGCTCTGACTACACCTTC. This sequence encodes CASSDGTGSDYTF.